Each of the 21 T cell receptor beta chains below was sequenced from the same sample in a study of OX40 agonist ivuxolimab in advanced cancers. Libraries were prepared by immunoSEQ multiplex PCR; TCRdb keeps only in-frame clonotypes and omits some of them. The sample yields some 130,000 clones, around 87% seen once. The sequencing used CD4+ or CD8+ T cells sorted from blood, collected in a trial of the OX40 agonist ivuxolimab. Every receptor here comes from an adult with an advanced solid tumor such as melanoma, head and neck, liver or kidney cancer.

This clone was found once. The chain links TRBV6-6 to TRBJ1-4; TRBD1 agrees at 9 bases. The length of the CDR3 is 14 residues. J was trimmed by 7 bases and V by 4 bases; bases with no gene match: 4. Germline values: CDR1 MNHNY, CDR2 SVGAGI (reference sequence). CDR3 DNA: TGTGCCAGCAGTTCGGGACAGGGAGGTGAAAAACTGTTTTTT. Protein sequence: CASSSGQGGEKLFF.

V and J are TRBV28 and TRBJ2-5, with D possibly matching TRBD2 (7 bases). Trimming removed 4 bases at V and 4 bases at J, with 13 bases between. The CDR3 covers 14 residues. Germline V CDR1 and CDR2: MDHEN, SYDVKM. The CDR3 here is CASSWGGTPETQYF. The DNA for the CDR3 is TGTGCCAGCAGTTGGGGAGGGACACCAGAGACCCAGTACTTC.

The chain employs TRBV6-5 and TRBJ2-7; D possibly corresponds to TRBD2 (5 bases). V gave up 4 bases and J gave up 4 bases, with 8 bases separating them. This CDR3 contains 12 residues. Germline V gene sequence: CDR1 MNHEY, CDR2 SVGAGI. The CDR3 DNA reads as TGTGCCAGCAGTTCCGGCGGGTACGAGCAGTACTTC. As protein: CASSSGGYEQYF.

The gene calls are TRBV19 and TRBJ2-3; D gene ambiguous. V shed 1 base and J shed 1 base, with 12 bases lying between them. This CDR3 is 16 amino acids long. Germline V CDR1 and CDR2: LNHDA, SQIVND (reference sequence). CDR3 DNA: TGTGCCAGTAGTATAGGAAATAGCTTACGCACAGATACGCAGTATTTT. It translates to CASSIGNSLRTDTQYF.

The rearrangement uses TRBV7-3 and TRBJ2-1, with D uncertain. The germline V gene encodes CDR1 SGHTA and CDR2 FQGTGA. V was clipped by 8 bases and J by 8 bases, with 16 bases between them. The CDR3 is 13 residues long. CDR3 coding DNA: TGTGCCAGCGGTCTATCCATTAACGATGAGCAGTTCTTC. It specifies CASGLSINDEQFF.

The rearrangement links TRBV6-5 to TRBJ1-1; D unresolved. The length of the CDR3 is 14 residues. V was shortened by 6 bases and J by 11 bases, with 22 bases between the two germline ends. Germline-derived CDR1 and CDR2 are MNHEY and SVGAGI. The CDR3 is CASRNNQRGYMAFF. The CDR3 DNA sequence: TGTGCCAGCAGGAACAATCAGCGTGGTTATATGGCTTTCTTT.

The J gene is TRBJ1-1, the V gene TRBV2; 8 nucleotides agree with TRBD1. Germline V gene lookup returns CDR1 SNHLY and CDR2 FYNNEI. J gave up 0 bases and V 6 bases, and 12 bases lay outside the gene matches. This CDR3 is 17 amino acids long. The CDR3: CASRPPGTGPMNTEAFF. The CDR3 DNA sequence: TGTGCCAGCAGACCCCCGGGGACAGGCCCTATGAACACTGAAGCTTTCTTT.

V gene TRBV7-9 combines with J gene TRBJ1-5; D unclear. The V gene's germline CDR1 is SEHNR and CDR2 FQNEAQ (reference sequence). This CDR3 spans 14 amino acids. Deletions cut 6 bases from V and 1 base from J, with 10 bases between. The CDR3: CASSPGRSNQPQHF. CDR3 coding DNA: TGTGCCAGCAGTCCCGGCCGAAGCAATCAGCCCCAGCATTTT.

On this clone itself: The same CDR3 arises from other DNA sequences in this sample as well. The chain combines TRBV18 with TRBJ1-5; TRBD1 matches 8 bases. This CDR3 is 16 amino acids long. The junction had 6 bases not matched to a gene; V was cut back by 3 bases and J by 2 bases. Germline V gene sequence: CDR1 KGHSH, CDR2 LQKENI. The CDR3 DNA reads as TGTGCCAGCTCACCTCCAGGACAGGGTGGCAATCAGCCCCAGCATTTT. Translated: CASSPPGQGGNQPQHF.

CDR3 protein: CASSLARGGAATGELFF. In DNA form, the CDR3 reads TGTGCCAGCAGCTTGGCTCGAGGGGGGGCCGCCACCGGGGAGCTGTTTTTT. The rearrangement joins TRBV5-4 to TRBJ2-2; weak D call: TRBD2 (7 bases). CDR3 length equals 17 residues. The germline V gene has CDR1 SGHNT and CDR2 YYREEE (reference sequence). The V end was cut by 0 bases, the J end by 4 bases, with 16 bases between.

CDR3 DNA sequence: TGCGCCAGCAGTGACCACGTGCCCGGGCCCCTTGAAGCTTTCTTT. Translated, it gives CASSDHVPGPLEAFF. The chain joins TRBV10-2 to TRBJ1-1, with D hard to call. Trimming pared 3 bases from V and 7 bases from J, leaving 18 bases between. Germline values: CDR1 WSHSY, CDR2 SAAADI. The CDR3 spans 15 residues.

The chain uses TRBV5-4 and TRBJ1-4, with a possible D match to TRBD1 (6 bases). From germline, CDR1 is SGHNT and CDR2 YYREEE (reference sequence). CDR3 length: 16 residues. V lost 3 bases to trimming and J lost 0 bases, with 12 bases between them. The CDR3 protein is CASSSPGTSTNEKLFF. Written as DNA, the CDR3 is TGTGCCAGCAGCTCGCCTGGGACATCAACTAATGAAAAACTGTTTTTT.

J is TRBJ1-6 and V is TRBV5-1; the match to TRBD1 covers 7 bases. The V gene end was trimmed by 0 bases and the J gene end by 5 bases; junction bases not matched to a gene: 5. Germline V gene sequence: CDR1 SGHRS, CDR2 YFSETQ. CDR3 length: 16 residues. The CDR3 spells CASSLARDRNNSPLHF. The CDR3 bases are TGCGCCAGCAGCTTGGCACGGGACAGAAATAATTCACCCCTCCACTTT.

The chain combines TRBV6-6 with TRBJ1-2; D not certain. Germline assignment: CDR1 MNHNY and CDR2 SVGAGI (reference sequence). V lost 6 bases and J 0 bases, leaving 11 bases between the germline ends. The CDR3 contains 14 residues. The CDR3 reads CASSQYSTNYGYTF. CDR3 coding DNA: TGTGCCAGCAGCCAGTACAGCACTAACTATGGCTACACCTTC.

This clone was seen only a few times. The CDR3: CASSSDRARNTGELFF. The CDR3 bases are TGCGCCAGCAGCTCGGACAGGGCTAGGAACACCGGGGAGCTGTTTTTT. This sequence joins TRBV5-1 and TRBJ2-2; 8 nucleotides match TRBD1. Per germline, CDR1 SGHRS and CDR2 YFSETQ. With 3 bases clipped from V and 1 base from J, the junction kept 5 bases outside the gene matches. The CDR3 loop spans 16 amino acids.

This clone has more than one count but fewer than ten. The CDR3 sequence is CASLDGHSGNTIYF. DNA for the CDR3: TGTGCCAGCTTGGACGGACACTCTGGAAACACCATATATTTT. The genes are TRBV18 and TRBJ1-3; D possibly corresponds to TRBD1 (5 bases). The CDR3 sequence is 14 residues long. Germline V CDR1 and CDR2: KGHSH, LQKENI. Trimming stripped 7 bases from V and 0 bases from J, with 10 bases between.

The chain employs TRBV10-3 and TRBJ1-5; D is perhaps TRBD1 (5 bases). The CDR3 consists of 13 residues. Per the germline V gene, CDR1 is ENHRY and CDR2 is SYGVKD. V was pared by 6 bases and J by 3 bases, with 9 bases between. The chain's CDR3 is CAISGGNNQPQHF. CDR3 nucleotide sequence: TGTGCCATCAGCGGGGGAAACAATCAGCCCCAGCATTTT.

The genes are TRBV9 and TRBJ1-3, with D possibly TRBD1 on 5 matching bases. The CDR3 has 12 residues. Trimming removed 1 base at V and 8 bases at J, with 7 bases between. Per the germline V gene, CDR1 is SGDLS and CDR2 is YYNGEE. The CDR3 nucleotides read TGTGCCAGCAGCGTAACAGGAGACACCATATATTTT. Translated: CASSVTGDTIYF.

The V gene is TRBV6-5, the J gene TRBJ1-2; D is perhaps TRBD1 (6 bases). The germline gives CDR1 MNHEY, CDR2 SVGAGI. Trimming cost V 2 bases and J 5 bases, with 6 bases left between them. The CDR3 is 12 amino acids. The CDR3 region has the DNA TGTGCCAGCAGTTACACAGGGTATGGCTACACCTTC. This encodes CASSYTGYGYTF.

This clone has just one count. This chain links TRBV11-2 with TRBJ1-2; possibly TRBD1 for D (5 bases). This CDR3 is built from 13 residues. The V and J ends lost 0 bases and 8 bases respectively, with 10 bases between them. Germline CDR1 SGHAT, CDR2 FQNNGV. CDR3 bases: TGTGCCAGCAGCTTAGATCCGGGGGGAGGCTACACCTTC. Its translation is CASSLDPGGGYTF.

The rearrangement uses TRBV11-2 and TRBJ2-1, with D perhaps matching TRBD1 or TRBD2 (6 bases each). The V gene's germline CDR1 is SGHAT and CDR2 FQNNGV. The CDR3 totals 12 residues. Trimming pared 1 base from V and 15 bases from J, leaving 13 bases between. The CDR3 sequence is CASSLAQGRLFF. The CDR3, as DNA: TGTGCCAGCAGCTTAGCCCAGGGGAGGTTGTTCTTC.